This record looks at one T cell receptor beta chain sequence and its context. Its matching antigen is unknown. The source of the sample is a study of T cell responses to AZD1222 COVID-19 vaccine. Across the study: Second-dose schedules of about 4 or about 12 weeks were combined.

Germline V gives CDR1 LGHDT, CDR2 YNNKEL (reference sequence). V lost 2 bases and J lost 6, with 15 bases in between. The CDR3 length is 15 residues. The assay was immunoSEQ multiplex PCR, and TCRdb's table has in-frame clones only and misses some. The sample carries approximately 140,000 clones, 75% to 95% recorded once. Points from the study as a whole: Reports say nearly half of spike-specific TCRs go after unmutated variant regions. Seropositive status at baseline applied to only 5 or 6 AZD1222 recipients.

This specimen was peripheral blood, taken on day 0 of AZD1222 vaccination. The TCR was taken from an adult in good health. The chain employs TRBV3-1 (or the pseudogene TRBV3-2) and TRBJ2-3, with a tentative D call TRBD1 (7 bases). CDR3 nucleotides: TGTGCCAGCAGCCAAATCGGCGCAGGGGGGGATACGCAGTATTTT. This gives the protein CASSQIGAGGDTQYF.